This T cell receptor beta chain was sequenced during a study of beta chain features in type 1 diabetes. Study findings and constraints: Patients' naive, central memory and Treg TCRB repertoires seemed closer to one another than those of healthy donors.

This clone was counted a few times. The antigen is undetermined. Of the isolated RNA, all was reverse transcribed, and so the sequenced material was expressed TCRB transcripts. TCRdb's table, derived via immunoSEQ multiplex PCR, lists solely in-frame clones and lacks some. The table includes about 230,000 clones, 9% to 10% detected once. This TCR was recovered from a woman between 18 and 30 years old in good health. The sample taken for sequencing was naive CD4+ T cells from blood.

The CDR3: CASRGAFSGNTIYF. In DNA, the CDR3 is TGTGCCAGCAGAGGAGCTTTCTCTGGAAACACCATATATTTT. The chain recombines TRBV7-2 with TRBJ1-3; no definite D call. The CDR3 sequence is 14 residues long. The germline gives CDR1 SGHTA, CDR2 FQGNSA. V lost 6 bases and J lost 0, with 9 bases in between. Looking up the rest from reference TRBV7-2 and TRBJ1-3 gives the full variable domain: GAGVSQSPSNKVTEKGKDVELRCDPISGHTALYWYRQSLGQGLEFLIYFQGNSAPDKSGLPSDRFSAERTGGSVSTLTIQRTQQEDSAVYLCASRGAFSGNTIYFGEGSWLTVV.